This TCR beta chain was recovered during a study of shared clonotypes between healthy human individuals. CDR1 is SGHDT, CDR2 YYEEEE, per germline. V lost 2 bases to trimming and J lost 1 base, with 7 bases between them. The CDR3 totals 13 residues. Some clones are missing from TCRdb's copy, which holds only in-frame ones; the method was immunoSEQ multiplex PCR. The sample has millions of clones; 90% to 95% are singletons. This TCR derives from a man aged 18 to 30 in good health. Sequencing input: naive CD4+ T cells sorted from blood. Subset of the sample: CD45RA+ positively selected. The chain carries TRBV5-6 and TRBJ2-7; no definite D call. CDR3 sequence reads: CASSFTSSYEQYF. CDR3 bases: TGTGCCAGCAGCTTCACTTCTTCCTACGAGCAGTACTTC.